These 6 T cell receptor beta chains share one sample of origin, sequenced in a study of T cell repertoires in cytomegalovirus infection. These TCRs are of unknown antigen specificity. TCRdb re-derived calls from the reads in MiXCR, one entry per CDR3 protein. The table records 650,000 to 900,000 distinct CDR3 sequences, 29% of them present only once. This specimen consisted of cultured CD8+ T cells from PBMCs, obtained from culture after CMV antigen stimulation. All receptors come from a human donor in good health (CMV status not recorded). Some clones in this sample may be carry-over from other donors' samples.

In this sample, this clonotype turned up a few times. This chain uses TRBV27 with TRBJ1-2; no clear D gene. The germline V and J ends were trimmed by 3 bases and 1 base, with 9 bases remaining between them. There are 14 residues in the CDR3. Germline loops: CDR1 MNHEY, CDR2 SMNVEV (reference sequence). For the CDR3, the DNA is TGTGCCAGCAGTTTGAGTCAGTATAACTATGGCTACACCTTC. Translating it yields CASSLSQYNYGYTF.

The chain has TRBV6-2 or TRBV6-3 and TRBJ2-3, with D possibly matching TRBD2 (7 bases). This CDR3 is built from 12 residues. Trimming took off 10 bases at V and 4 bases at J, with 12 bases between the two ends. Germline V lookup: CDR1 MNHEY, CDR2 SVGEGT. CDR3 nucleotide sequence: TGTGCCACCTTCGGGGGGCCAGATACGCAGTATTTT. This translates into CATFGGPDTQYF.

This clonotype was seen a handful of times. The V gene is TRBV2, the J gene TRBJ1-1; D is undetermined. Germline assignment: CDR1 SNHLY and CDR2 FYNNEI. Trimming removed 10 bases from V and 3 bases from J, with 21 bases in between. CDR3 length: 15 amino acids. CDR3 coding DNA: TGTGCCATAGCTTTAAGCCGGGGTATGGACACTGAAGCTTTCTTT. It translates to CAIALSRGMDTEAFF. Supplemented by reference TRBV2 and TRBJ1-1, the full variable domain reads EPEVTQTPSHQVTQMGQEVILRCVPISNHLYFYWYRQILGQKVEFLVSFYNNEISEKSEIFDDQFSVERPDGSNFTLKIRSTKLEDSAMYFCAIALSRGMDTEAFFGQGTRLTVV.

The chain couples TRBV15 to TRBJ1-5; 9 bases align to TRBD1. This CDR3 comprises 15 residues. V shed 5 bases, J shed 0 bases, and the junction held 2 bases outside the gene matches. CDR1 is LNHNV and CDR2 is YYDKDF in the germline V gene (reference sequence). CDR3 region: CATSGGQGSNQPQHF. The CDR3 coding sequence is TGTGCCACCAGCGGGGGACAGGGTAGCAATCAGCCCCAGCATTTT.

Many counts were recorded for this clonotype. The chain recombines TRBV7-8 with TRBJ1-1; no clear D. The CDR3 runs to 18 residues. The V end lost 2 bases, the J end lost 3 bases, and 22 bases lay between the germline ends. Germline V gene lookup returns CDR1 SGHVS and CDR2 FQNEAQ. The CDR3 protein is CASSLRKGILVQYTEAFF. CDR3 sequence (DNA): TGTGCCAGCAGCTTAAGAAAGGGAATTCTTGTCCAGTACACTGAAGCTTTCTTT.

This sequence joins TRBV7-2 and TRBJ2-2; 7 nucleotides align to TRBD2. This CDR3 region has 14 residues. From germline, CDR1 is SGHTA and CDR2 FQGNSA. With V trimmed by 5 bases and J by 6 bases, 6 bases remained unmatched. The CDR3 protein is CASSLSGESGELFF. Here the CDR3 DNA reads TGTGCCAGCAGCCTGAGCGGGGAGTCCGGGGAGCTGTTTTTT.